The 8 T cell receptor beta chains presented below share a single source sample, sequenced in a study of CXCR3-negative and CXCR3-positive naive CD8 T cells (dated by TCRdb to the late 2010s). Overall results and qualifications from the work: Compared with CXCR3-negative naive cells, CXCR3-positive naive cells had TRB CDR3s with higher hydrophobicity (lower Kidera factor 4), lower energy, and higher strength and volume indices.

Reads for this sample came from a NextSeq 550. The Human TCR Profiling Kit (MiLaboratory) was used to prepare UMI-labeled 5' RACE TRB cDNA libraries. TCRdb reprocessed the reads into one record per CDR3 protein sequence, lacking DNA. This sample's table has entries for about 84,000 distinct CDR3 sequences. The top ten hold 0.62% of the sample. These TCRs' antigens remain unknown. The specimen was naive CXCR3+ CD8+ T cells from blood. Explained via the paper, the cell subset or site label denotes: CD45RO-CCR7+CD27+CD95- naive CD8+ T cells expressing CXCR3 (TNR3+). These receptors were taken from a human donor in good health. Some clones in this sample may be carry-over from other donors' samples.

The chain has TRBV4-1 and TRBJ2-1; without DNA, the TCRdb call of TRBD2 cannot be checked. CDR3 length: 16 residues. Germline V CDR1 and CDR2: MGHRA, YSYEKL. The CDR3 is CASSQEGSGSGRFQFF.

V usage is TRBV29-1 and J usage is TRBJ2-7. This CDR3 contains 13 residues. Germline CDR1 SQVTM, CDR2 ANQGSEA. The chain's CDR3 is CSVEVKGLYEQYF.

The gene calls are TRBV20-1 and TRBJ2-7. This CDR3 region has 13 residues. Per the germline V gene, CDR1 is DFQATT and CDR2 is SNEGSKA (reference sequence). CDR3 amino acids: CSADSVVDYEQYF.

The J gene is TRBJ2-7, the V gene TRBV20-1. Germline loops: CDR1 DFQATT, CDR2 SNEGSKA (reference sequence). CDR3 length: 12 residues. The CDR3 here is CSASPDGYEQYF.

The rearrangement links TRBV7-6 to TRBJ2-7. The CDR3 is made up of 15 amino acids. The germline V gene has CDR1 SGHVS and CDR2 FNYEAQ. CDR3: CASSLSGRVSYEQYF.

The chain couples TRBV20-1 to TRBJ1-1; TCRdb's assignment of TRBD1 cannot be checked, as there is no DNA. Germline loops: CDR1 DFQATT, CDR2 SNEGSKA (reference sequence). This CDR3 has 11 residues. CDR3 sequence reads: CSARGSLEAFF.

The CDR3 loop is CASSQDVNTEAFF. The chain employs TRBV4-2 and TRBJ1-1. Looked up from germline, CDR1 is LGHNA and CDR2 is YNFKEQ. This CDR3 has 13 residues.

V and J are TRBV29-1 and TRBJ1-1. Germline V lookup: CDR1 SQVTM, CDR2 ANQGSEA. The CDR3 covers 11 residues. The CDR3 here is CSVEDYTEAFF.